The 18 T cell receptor beta chains below all came from one sample that was sequenced in a study of blood T cells in healthy people across ages. Primers used in a second PCR of roughly 6 to 11 cycles were a sample-barcoded 5' primer and a J-beta primer mix. TCRdb re-called the 5' RACE reads with MiXCR, one entry per CDR3 protein. The data hold fewer than 800,000 distinct CDR3 sequences, with around a quarter observed a single time. The same sample was also studied in work on T cells of mothers and their children.

The specimen was blood. The receptors here all came from a boy younger than 18 in good health.

V usage is TRBV29-1 and J usage is TRBJ2-4; no firm D call. Trimming stripped 1 base from V and 5 bases from J, with 6 bases between. Germline CDR1 and CDR2: SQVTM and ANQGSEA. The CDR3 has 12 residues. Written as DNA, the CDR3 is TGCAGCGTTGAAGGGACCCAAAACATTCAGTACTTC. This sequence encodes CSVEGTQNIQYF.

In nucleotides, the CDR3 is TGCGCCAGCGCGAAGGGCAACAATGAGCAGTTCTTC. Encoded protein: CASAKGNNEQFF. This chain connects TRBV5-1 to TRBJ2-1; the D is unclear. The CDR3 is 12 amino acids. The V end lost 7 bases, the J end lost 5 bases, and 10 bases lay between the germline ends. CDR1 SGHRS and CDR2 YFSETQ come from the germline V gene.

The V call is TRBV7-2, the J call TRBJ2-5; D could derive from TRBD1 or TRBD2 (5 bases each). Gene TRBJ2-7 matches the end of the DNA better, so the J call may be wrong. Germline-derived CDR1 and CDR2 are SGHTA and FQGNSA. There are 14 residues in the CDR3. The CDR3 nucleotides read TGTGCCAGCAGCTTAGGAGGGGTGGCATACGAGCAGTACTTC. It encodes CASSLGGVAYEQYF.

V usage is TRBV6-1 and J usage is TRBJ2-7, with 8 positions matching TRBD2. CDR1 is MNHNS and CDR2 is SASEGT in the germline V gene. Trimming at V came to 8 bases and at J to 1 base, leaving 7 bases not matched to a gene. CDR3 length equals 14 residues. The CDR3 bases are TGTGCCAGCGGGGTAGCGGGAAATTCCTACGAGCAGTACTTC. Residues: CASGVAGNSYEQYF.

The CDR3 nucleotides read TGTGCCAGCAGTCCCAGGGGGCGCTTCTACGAGCAGTACTTC. Translated: CASSPRGRFYEQYF. The chain uses TRBV2 and TRBJ2-7; TRBD1 matches at 8 bases. This CDR3 region has 14 residues. The J segment lost 3 bases and the V segment lost 5 bases, leaving 6 bases of the junction unmatched. Germline V gene sequence: CDR1 SNHLY, CDR2 FYNNEI.

This clonotype was found many times. This chain links TRBV7-2 with TRBJ2-7, with D tentatively TRBD2 (6 bases). Germline CDR1 SGHTA, CDR2 FQGNSA. The length of the CDR3 is 14 residues. V was trimmed by 6 bases and J by 1 base, leaving 13 bases between them. CDR3 sequence (DNA): TGTGCCAGCAGTTTAACCGGACTATCCTACGAGCAGTACTTC. Amino acids: CASSLTGLSYEQYF. Complete variable domain (other parts from reference TRBV7-2 and TRBJ2-7): GAGVSQSPSNKVTEKGKDVELRCDPISGHTALYWYRQSLGQGLEFLIYFQGNSAPDKSGLPSDRFSAERTGGSVSTLTIQRTQQEDSAVYLCASSLTGLSYEQYFGPGTRLTVT.

V is TRBV7-9 and J is TRBJ2-3; D possibly uses TRBD1 or TRBD2 (5 bases each). The CDR3 sequence is 16 residues long. V gave up 5 bases and J gave up 1 base, with 16 bases separating them. Germline V CDR1 and CDR2: SEHNR, FQNEAQ (reference sequence). The CDR3 sequence is CASSRSSVGGTDTQYF. The DNA of the CDR3 is TGTGCCAGCAGCCGAAGTTCAGTGGGGGGCACAGATACGCAGTATTTT.

This clonotype has a handful of counts. The gene calls are TRBV7-9 and TRBJ2-5; TRBD1 is a possible D gene (5 bases). Matching the DNA end better, TRBJ2-1 makes the J call doubtful. The CDR3 contains 14 residues. CDR1 is SEHNR and CDR2 is FQNEAQ in the germline V gene (reference sequence). The CDR3 DNA reads TGTGCCAGCAGCTCTGTGGGGCCCTTGGATGAGCAGTTCTTC. Translated, it gives CASSSVGPLDEQFF.

The genes are TRBV29-1 and TRBJ2-7, with D unresolved. This CDR3 comprises 13 residues. Germline CDR1 and CDR2: SQVTM and ANQGSEA. V lost 2 bases, J lost 5 bases, and 13 bases lay in between. This CDR3 is CSVEFDLPNEQYF. The CDR3 coding sequence is TGCAGCGTTGAATTCGATTTACCCAACGAGCAGTACTTC.

The sample holds a few counts of this clonotype. The gene calls are TRBV20-1 and TRBJ2-5, with TRBD2 identical over 10 bases. The end of the DNA is better explained by TRBJ2-1, so the J call may be wrong. CDR1 DFQATT and CDR2 SNEGSKA come from the germline V gene (reference sequence). The CDR3 loop spans 16 amino acids. In DNA form, the CDR3 reads TGCAGTGCTAGAGCTCCGGGACTAGCGCGACTCAATGAGCAGTTCTTC. Its protein product is CSARAPGLARLNEQFF.

The chain has TRBV7-2 and TRBJ1-5; D might be TRBD1 (6 bases). The CDR3 has 15 residues. From germline, CDR1 is SGHTA and CDR2 FQGNSA. Trimming pared 1 base from V and 7 bases from J, leaving 14 bases between. CDR3 nucleotide sequence: TGTGCCAGCAGCTTAGAGGCAGGGGCCAACCAGCCCCAGCATTTT. It is translated as CASSLEAGANQPQHF. The whole variable domain, filled in from reference TRBV7-2 and TRBJ1-5, reads GAGVSQSPSNKVTEKGKDVELRCDPISGHTALYWYRQSLGQGLEFLIYFQGNSAPDKSGLPSDRFSAERTGGSVSTLTIQRTQQEDSAVYLCASSLEAGANQPQHFGDGTRLSIL.

This clonotype showed up just a few times. The rearrangement joins TRBV29-1 to TRBJ1-1; the D gene is possibly TRBD1 (5 bases). The CDR3 is 15 residues long. V was cut by 2 bases and J by 3 bases, with 16 bases left in between. Germline CDR1 SQVTM, CDR2 ANQGSEA. CDR3 in amino acids: CSVESLAGWDTEAFF. In DNA, the CDR3 is TGCAGCGTTGAATCCTTGGCAGGGTGGGACACTGAAGCTTTCTTT.

About this clonotype itself: At one of its ends the junction is not consistent with the germline gene, which may arise from a read error. The DNA of the CDR3 is TGCGCCATCAGTGAGCATGACAGACCTAATGAAAAACTGTTTTTT. Translated, it gives CAISEHDRPNEKLFF. The chain employs TRBV10-3 and TRBJ1-4, with D maybe TRBD1 (5 bases). The CDR3 is made up of 15 amino acids. From germline, CDR1 is ENHRY and CDR2 SYGVKD.

This clonotype was found a few times. This sequence joins TRBV29-1 and TRBJ2-1; D might be TRBD2 (5 bases). This CDR3 has 14 residues. Trimming stripped 4 bases from V and 6 bases from J, with 16 bases between. Per the germline V gene, CDR1 is SQVTM and CDR2 is ANQGSEA. This chain's CDR3 is CSVGLSGLTNEQFF. Here the CDR3 DNA reads TGCAGCGTTGGGCTGAGCGGTCTCACCAATGAGCAGTTCTTC.

In the case of this clonotype: This may be a read error, as it is one base from a much larger clone. V usage is TRBV24-1 and J usage is TRBJ2-4; the match to TRBD1 covers 9 bases. Germline CDR1 KGHDR, CDR2 SFDVKD. This CDR3 is built from 15 residues. CDR3 region: CATSESGQGGNTQYF. CDR3 nucleotides: TGTGCCACCAGTGAGTCGGGACAGGGAGGAAACACTCAGTACTTC.

In this sample, this clonotype turned up a few times. The chain uses TRBV5-1 and TRBJ2-3; D call uncertain. Germline V gene data show CDR1 as SGHRS and CDR2 as YFSETQ. The CDR3 contains 17 residues. The V and J ends lost 4 bases and 0 bases respectively, with 18 bases between them. The CDR3 reads CASSLSARGVSTDTQYF. The CDR3 DNA reads as TGCGCCAGCAGCCTCTCGGCGAGAGGAGTCAGCACAGATACGCAGTATTTT.

This clonotype was counted at least ten times. DNA for the CDR3: TGTGCCAGCAGTTCCAACTACGAGCAGTACTTC. Protein: CASSSNYEQYF. V gene TRBV28 combines with J gene TRBJ2-7; D not certain. The CDR3 spans 11 residues. In germline, CDR1 is MDHEN, CDR2 SYDVKM. V was pared by 4 bases and J by 3 bases, with 4 bases between.

This chain joins TRBV5-1 and TRBJ1-2; D gene uncertain. This CDR3 contains 14 residues. Germline CDR1 SGHRS, CDR2 YFSETQ. The V gene lost 5 bases and the J gene lost 6 bases, with 17 bases spanning the gap. CDR3 loop: CASSPPNADHGYTF. As DNA, the CDR3 is TGCGCCAGCAGTCCTCCTAACGCAGACCATGGCTACACCTTC.